The text below deals with one T cell receptor beta chain. V was pared by 2 bases and J by 13 bases, with 10 bases between. Germline V gene sequence: CDR1 SGDLS, CDR2 YYNGEE. CDR3 length: 11 amino acids. TCRdb re-analysed the 5' RACE reads in MiXCR, keeping a single row per CDR3 protein. The sample carries about 580,000 distinct CDR3 sequences, about 15% recorded once. This record belongs to a study of T cells after yellow fever vaccination. The TCR originated in a young man who received the YFV17D yellow fever vaccine. The chain has TRBV9 and TRBJ2-1; D unclear. The sequences come from PBMCs, collected about 5 days after the first yellow fever vaccination. CDR3 sequence reads: CASSVAAEQFF. The CDR3 nucleotides read TGTGCCAGCAGCGTGGCAGCTGAACAGTTCTTC. Looking up the rest from reference TRBV9 and TRBJ2-1 gives the full variable domain: DSGVTQTPKHLITATGQRVTLRCSPRSGDLSVYWYQQSLDQGLQFLIQYYNGEERAKGNILERFSAQQFPDLHSELNLSSLELGDSALYFCASSVAAEQFFGPGTRLTVL.